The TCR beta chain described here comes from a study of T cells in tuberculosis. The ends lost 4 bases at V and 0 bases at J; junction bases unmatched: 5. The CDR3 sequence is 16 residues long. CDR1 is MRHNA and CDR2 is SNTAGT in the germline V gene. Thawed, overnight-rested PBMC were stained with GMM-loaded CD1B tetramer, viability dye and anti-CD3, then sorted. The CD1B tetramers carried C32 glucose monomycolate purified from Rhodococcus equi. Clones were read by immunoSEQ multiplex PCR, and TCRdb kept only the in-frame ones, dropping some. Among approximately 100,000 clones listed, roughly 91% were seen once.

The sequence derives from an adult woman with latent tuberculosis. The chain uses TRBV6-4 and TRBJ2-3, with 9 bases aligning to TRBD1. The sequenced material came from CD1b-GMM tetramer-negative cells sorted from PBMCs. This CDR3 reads CASSGLTGGSTDTQYF. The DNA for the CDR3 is TGTGCCAGCAGTGGCCTGACAGGGGGGAGCACAGATACGCAGTATTTT.